The clone carrying this T cell receptor beta chain has only a few counts. The antigen is undetermined. Axillary draining lymph nodes of breast cancer patients supplied the node samples. Germline V gene lookup returns CDR1 SGHAT and CDR2 FQNNGV. V lost 3 bases to trimming and J lost 2 bases; unmatched junction nucleotides: 3. The CDR3 has 15 residues. This entry belongs to a study of breast tumors, draining lymph nodes, adjacent tissues. Study conclusions and caveats: Findings are consistent with lymph node origin and intratumoral expansion of most tumor T cells.

In TCRdb, the multiplex PCR reads were re-called with MiXCR into one record per CDR3 protein. The data show 200,000 to 250,000 distinct CDR3 sequences, under 40% seen once. The TCR comes from a female donor with breast cancer. Some clones in this sample may be carry-over from other donors' samples. Material for sequencing was axillary lymph node tissue. The gene calls are TRBV11-2 and TRBJ2-1, with 8 bases identical to TRBD2. DNA for the CDR3: TGTGCCAGCAGCTTCGGGGGGGGGCCCTACAATGAGCAGTTCTTC. It translates to CASSFGGGPYNEQFF.